The 19 T cell receptor beta chains below were found in one sample sequenced in a study of regulatory T cells in long-lasting Graves disease. Arm-PCR with iRepertoire HTBI primers amplified the CDR3 regions for these TCR beta libraries. TCRdb ran MiXCR on the multiplex PCR reads and lists one entry per CDR3 protein. The sample lists 400,000 to 450,000 distinct CDR3 sequences; about 17% were seen once. Time point denoted: newly diagnosed GD, antithyroid drugs for less than 3 months. The authors made the TCR library using RNA they extracted from PBMCs. These data were also filed under a second study, of T cells in Graves' hyperthyroidism and ophthalmopathy.

The sequencing here drew on peripheral blood mononuclear cells (PBMCs), taken at new diagnosis, from a patient treated with antithyroid drugs. All receptors come from a woman aged 25 to 45 with Graves disease.

This clonotype was found many times. The chain combines TRBV30 with TRBJ1-2; D is undetermined. Trimming removed 3 bases from V and 0 bases from J, with 17 bases in between. The CDR3 length is 16 residues. The germline gives CDR1 GTSNPN, CDR2 SVGIG (reference sequence). The CDR3, as DNA: TGTGCCTGGAGAAAAGGCGGCGGATGGCCTAACTATGGCTACACCTTC. Its translation is CAWRKGGGWPNYGYTF.

Points on this clonotype: A far larger clone is just one base off, so this is likely a read error. V gene TRBV6-5 combines with J gene TRBJ2-1; the D gene could be TRBD1 or TRBD2 (5 bases each). The V gene lost 4 bases and the J gene lost 9 bases, with 25 bases spanning the gap. This CDR3 is built from 17 residues. The germline CDR1 and CDR2 sequences are MNHEY and SVGAGI. CDR3 sequence reads: CASSSARGLEDPGEQFF. For the CDR3, the DNA is TGTGCCAGCAGTTCTGCACGGGGCCTAGAGGATCCGGGTGAGCAGTTCTTC.

This clonotype was seen many times. The chain combines TRBV30 with TRBJ2-5; unclear D gene. CDR3 length equals 12 residues. Germline CDR1 GTSNPN, CDR2 SVGIG (reference sequence). The V gene lost 3 bases and the J gene lost 5 bases, with 10 bases spanning the gap. CDR3 nucleotides: TGTGCCTGGAGAGGTACGGTGGAGACCCAGTACTTC. As protein: CAWRGTVETQYF.

This clonotype was counted ten times or more. V gene TRBV18 combines with J gene TRBJ1-2; TRBD1 aligns across 10 bases. The V gene end was trimmed by 3 bases and the J gene end by 4 bases; junction bases not matched to a gene: 8. The germline gives CDR1 KGHSH, CDR2 LQKENI. The CDR3 contains 16 residues. The CDR3 nucleotides read TGTGCCAGCTCACCCCAGACGGGACAGGGGACCTATGGCTACACCTTC. Translation: CASSPQTGQGTYGYTF.

This clonotype was detected many times. The chain recombines TRBV6-1 with TRBJ2-1; 12 nucleotides match TRBD2. CDR1 and CDR2 from the germline V gene are MNHNS and SASEGT. V shed 8 bases and J 7 bases; nucleotides not matched to a gene: 3. The CDR3 is 13 amino acids. CDR3 sequence reads: CASSGTSGNEQFF. The CDR3 nucleotides read TGTGCCAGCTCCGGGACTAGCGGGAATGAGCAGTTCTTC.

Ten or more counts support this clonotype. The chain carries TRBV18 and TRBJ2-5; perhaps TRBD1 as D (5 bases). This CDR3 comprises 14 residues. Germline assignment: CDR1 KGHSH and CDR2 LQKENI. With 6 bases removed from V and 1 base from J, the gap between germline ends came to 12 bases. CDR3 sequence reads: CASSPTDTQETQYF. CDR3 DNA: TGTGCCAGCTCCCCGACAGACACCCAAGAGACCCAGTACTTC.

This clonotype was detected ten times or more. The gene calls are TRBV5-1 and TRBJ2-7, with 10 bases lining up with TRBD2. The germline CDR1 and CDR2 sequences are SGHRS and YFSETQ. This CDR3 is 17 amino acids long. The junction had 11 bases not matched to a gene; V was cut back by 2 bases and J by 3 bases. CDR3 amino acids: CASSFVSSGSPYYEQYF. The CDR3 DNA reads as TGCGCCAGCAGCTTCGTTTCTAGCGGGAGCCCTTACTACGAGCAGTACTTC.

This clonotype was detected ten times or more. The J gene is TRBJ2-7, the V gene TRBV28; D uncertain. Germline CDR1 MDHEN, CDR2 SYDVKM. V lost 6 bases to trimming and J lost 2 bases, with 8 bases between them. This CDR3 has 12 amino acids. The CDR3 here is CASSSQPYEQYF. CDR3 nucleotides: TGTGCCAGCAGCTCACAACCCTACGAGCAGTACTTC.

A note on this clonotype: This may be a read error, as it is one base from a much larger clone. CDR3 region: CASSPGTGPGNTIYF. The CDR3 DNA follows: TGTGCCAGCAGTCCCGGGACAGGGCCTGGAAACACCATATATTTT. The V and J genes are TRBV12-3 or TRBV12-4 and TRBJ1-3; 9 bases line up with TRBD1. Losses at the gene ends were 5 bases for V and 2 bases for J; bases not matched to a gene: 4. CDR3 length: 15 amino acids.

This clonotype was counted ten times or more. The chain combines TRBV7-9 with TRBJ2-3; no definite D call. The CDR3 has 12 amino acids. Trimming shortened V by 0 bases and J by 7 bases, and 5 bases separated the two germline ends. Looked up from germline, CDR1 is SEHNR and CDR2 is FQNEAQ (reference sequence). In DNA form, the CDR3 reads TGTGCCAGCAGCTTAGCACCGAATACGCAGTATTTT. Its translation: CASSLAPNTQYF.

This clonotype occurred a few times. V usage is TRBV19 and J usage is TRBJ1-5; D perhaps matches TRBD1 (5 bases). CDR1 is LNHDA, CDR2 SQIVND, per germline (reference sequence). The V gene lost 6 bases and the J gene lost 6 bases, with 24 bases spanning the gap. This CDR3 has 17 residues. DNA of the CDR3: TGTGCCAGTAGCGAATCCCCCTCCAAGAGGGGTGGTCAGCCCCAGCATTTT. Translating gives CASSESPSKRGGQPQHF. Full variable domain (missing parts from reference TRBV19 and TRBJ1-5): DGGITQSPKYLFRKEGQNVTLSCEQNLNHDAMYWYRQDPGQGLRLIYYSQIVNDFQKGDIAEGYSVSREKKESFPLTVTSAQKNPTAFYLCASSESPSKRGGQPQHFGDGTRLSIL.

This clonotype was recorded at least ten times. The chain recombines TRBV6-2 or TRBV6-3 with TRBJ2-7; D unresolved. The CDR3 covers 14 residues. Germline values: CDR1 MNHEY, CDR2 SVGEGT. The germline V and J ends were trimmed by 5 bases and 2 bases, with 13 bases remaining between them. Here the CDR3 reads CASSEVPGPYEQYF. DNA of the CDR3: TGTGCCAGCAGTGAAGTTCCGGGTCCCTACGAGCAGTACTTC.

This clonotype was seen ten or more times. The V and J genes are TRBV6-2 or TRBV6-3 and TRBJ2-5; TRBD1 is a possible D gene (6 bases). Per the germline V gene, CDR1 is MNHEY and CDR2 is SVGEGT. The CDR3 consists of 14 residues. Trimming cost V 8 bases and J 4 bases, with 17 bases left between them. CDR3 in DNA: TGTGCCAGCGCTAGGGGGAATCGAATAGAGACCCAGTACTTC. Its translation: CASARGNRIETQYF.

This clonotype was counted ten times or more. This chain connects TRBV7-2 to TRBJ2-7; perhaps D is TRBD1 or TRBD2 (6 bases each). Germline CDR1 is SGHTA and CDR2 is FQGNSA. V was shortened by 5 bases and J by 5 bases, with 19 bases between the two germline ends. The CDR3 totals 15 residues. The CDR3 DNA reads as TGTGCCAGCAGCCCGGCATTGGGGGGCAGGGACGAGCAGTACTTC. Translated, it gives CASSPALGGRDEQYF.

The gene calls are TRBV5-1 and TRBJ2-2; 11 bases match TRBD2. The CDR3 totals 16 residues. CDR1 is SGHRS and CDR2 is YFSETQ in the germline V gene. The V segment lost 6 bases and the J segment 3 bases; nucleotides outside the gene matches: 7. CDR3 nucleotide sequence: TGCGCCAGCAACCCACTAGCGGGAGCGGACACCGGGGAGCTGTTTTTT. Protein sequence: CASNPLAGADTGELFF.

This clonotype was observed many times. V usage is TRBV3-1 and J usage is TRBJ2-2, with 8 bases identical to TRBD2. V trimming: 4 bases; J trimming: 8 bases; junction bases outside the gene matches: 9. There are 15 residues in the CDR3. The germline V gene has CDR1 LGHDT and CDR2 YNNKEL (reference sequence). The CDR3 spells CASSPLRTSRGELFF. The CDR3 DNA reads TGTGCCAGCAGCCCCCTCCGGACTAGCCGAGGGGAGCTGTTTTTT.

The sample holds many counts of this clonotype. The chain recombines TRBV27 with TRBJ2-1; D is unresolved. V was cut by 2 bases and J by 13 bases, with 9 bases left in between. In germline, CDR1 is MNHEY, CDR2 SMNVEV (reference sequence). This CDR3 spans 11 amino acids. CDR3 coding DNA: TGTGCCAGCAGTTTAGGGTCTCGACAGTTCTTC. Translating it yields CASSLGSRQFF.

This clonotype has only a few counts. V gene TRBV27 combines with J gene TRBJ2-7; D is tentatively TRBD1 or TRBD2 (5 bases each). Per the germline V gene, CDR1 is MNHEY and CDR2 is SMNVEV (reference sequence). This CDR3 is 15 amino acids long. V lost 5 bases to trimming and J lost 4 bases, with 18 bases between them. The CDR3 DNA follows: TGTGCCAGCAGTCCCCAGGGAGTGGTTTGGTACGAGCAGTACTTC. Amino acid sequence: CASSPQGVVWYEQYF.

This clonotype has more than one count but fewer than ten. The CDR3 DNA reads as TGCAGTCCCTTAGCGCGGGACACAGATACGCAGTATTTT. It encodes CSPLARDTDTQYF. V gene TRBV20-1 combines with J gene TRBJ2-3; tentatively, D is TRBD2 (6 bases). CDR3 size: 13 residues. Germline loops: CDR1 DFQATT, CDR2 SNEGSKA (reference sequence). The V and J ends lost 8 bases and 2 bases respectively, with 14 bases between them.